This passage covers 13 T cell receptor beta chains from one sample sequenced in a study of T cells in Graves' hyperthyroidism and ophthalmopathy. RNA transcripts were the template for amplifying TCR beta CDR3 regions. The HTBI primer set drove a first-round RT-PCR of the TCR CDR3. TCRdb independently ran MiXCR on the multiplex PCR reads; one entry per CDR3 protein. The data show hundreds of thousands of distinct CDR3 sequences, around 15% seen once. Sequencing used blood. Every receptor here comes from a woman aged 18-29 years with Graves' hyperthyroidism.

This clonotype has a handful of counts. The V gene is TRBV7-2, the J gene TRBJ2-1; unclear D gene. From germline, CDR1 is SGHTA and CDR2 FQGNSA. The CDR3 consists of 11 residues. V was pared by 0 bases and J by 13 bases, with 7 bases between. The CDR3: CASSLALEQFF. CDR3 bases: TGTGCCAGCAGCTTAGCCCTAGAACAGTTCTTC.

This rearrangement joins TRBV6-1 to TRBJ2-1; D not certain. This CDR3 is built from 13 residues. Per germline, CDR1 MNHNS and CDR2 SASEGT. V dropped 6 bases and J dropped 3 bases, with 9 bases sitting between them. In nucleotides, the CDR3 is TGTGCCAGCAGGCTGGGCTACTACAATGAGCAGTTCTTC. Protein sequence: CASRLGYYNEQFF.

The V call is TRBV10-3, the J call TRBJ2-1, with 7 bases identical to TRBD2. CDR1 and CDR2 from the germline V gene are ENHRY and SYGVKD. The CDR3 contains 17 residues. V gave up 6 bases and J gave up 0 bases; unmatched junction bases: 11. The CDR3 bases are TGTGCCATCAGCCGAACCGGGACTACCAGCTCCTACAATGAGCAGTTCTTC. Translation gives CAISRTGTTSSYNEQFF.

This clonotype has ten or more counts. This CDR3 is CSARVGPREGIISSYNEQFF. DNA of the CDR3: TGCAGTGCTAGAGTCGGGCCCCGAGAGGGGATAATCAGCTCCTACAATGAGCAGTTCTTC. The chain has TRBV20-1 and TRBJ2-1; D may match TRBD1 or TRBD2 (5 bases each). Trimming removed 1 base at V and 0 bases at J, with 25 bases between. Germline assignment: CDR1 DFQATT and CDR2 SNEGSKA (reference sequence). This CDR3 is built from 20 residues.

CDR3 in DNA: TGTGCCAGCAGCCGTGCGGGGAGCTCTGGAAACACCATATATTTT. Protein: CASSRAGSSGNTIYF. The rearrangement joins TRBV12-3 or TRBV12-4 to TRBJ1-3; D remains unclear. Trimming took 6 bases from V and 0 from J, leaving 12 bases between them. This CDR3 is built from 15 residues.

V gene TRBV6-1 combines with J gene TRBJ2-3; TRBD2 matches 12 bases. Germline trimming cut 6 bases from V and 2 bases from J; bases unmatched to any gene: 15. The length of the CDR3 is 19 residues. Germline values: CDR1 MNHNS, CDR2 SASEGT. CDR3 loop: CASRGTGRTSGRNTDTQYF. The CDR3 DNA reads as TGTGCCAGCAGGGGTACGGGAAGAACTAGCGGGAGGAACACAGATACGCAGTATTTT.

This clonotype was picked up many times. The chain employs TRBV6-5 and TRBJ2-1; D possibly corresponds to TRBD1 (6 bases). The ends were cut back, 0 bases at V and 4 bases at J, with 13 bases in the middle. The CDR3 has 16 residues. From germline, CDR1 is MNHEY and CDR2 SVGAGI. The CDR3 DNA reads TGTGCCAGCAGTTACTCGGTGGACAGCCTTTACAATGAGCAGTTCTTC. It specifies CASSYSVDSLYNEQFF.

This clonotype was picked up a small number of times. In nucleotides, the CDR3 is TGCAGCCCCACAGGGGGATACTACGAGCAGTACTTC. Its protein product is CSPTGGYYEQYF. J is TRBJ2-7 and V is TRBV20-1; 8 nucleotides match TRBD1. The CDR3 spans 12 residues. Germline values: CDR1 DFQATT, CDR2 SNEGSKA (reference sequence).

There are many counts of this clonotype. The V gene is TRBV6-1, the J gene TRBJ2-7; TRBD1 matches 7 bases. CDR1 is MNHNS and CDR2 is SASEGT in the germline V gene. The trim removed 5 bases at V and 3 bases at J, leaving 16 bases unmatched. The CDR3 consists of 17 residues. In nucleotides, the CDR3 is TGTGCCAGCAGTTCGCCCGTGACAGGGTTGGGGAACTACGAGCAGTACTTC. As protein: CASSSPVTGLGNYEQYF.

Only a few counts were recorded for this clonotype. The CDR3, as DNA: TGTGCCAGCAGTTACGGGGGGGAGCCGTCCCAGTACTTC. This sequence encodes CASSYGGEPSQYF. The chain links TRBV6-4 to TRBJ2-5; 8 bases fit TRBD2. The ends lost 5 bases at V and 9 bases at J; junction bases unmatched: 8. CDR3 size: 13 residues. CDR1 MRHNA and CDR2 SNTAGT come from the germline V gene.

The sample holds many counts of this clonotype. The chain is built from TRBV19 and TRBJ1-1, with no clear D. CDR1 is LNHDA, CDR2 SQIVND, per germline (reference sequence). The length of the CDR3 is 13 residues. Between the trimmed V and J ends, which lost 0 bases and 1 base, there was a span of 3 bases. The CDR3 region has the DNA TGTGCCAGTAGTATAGAAGGGAACACTGAAGCTTTCTTT. Translation gives CASSIEGNTEAFF.

This clonotype was found many times. The rearrangement uses TRBV7-9 and TRBJ2-7; 7 nucleotides align to TRBD1. Germline lookup yields CDR1 SEHNR and CDR2 FQNEAQ (reference sequence). V was pared by 5 bases and J by 3 bases, with 10 bases of the junction left unmatched. This CDR3 spans 15 amino acids. CDR3 loop: CASSPRQGPFYEQYF. As DNA, the CDR3 is TGTGCCAGCAGCCCCCGACAGGGTCCGTTCTACGAGCAGTACTTC.

The rearrangement links TRBV6-5 to TRBJ2-1; either TRBD1 or TRBD2 may fit D (7 bases each). Germline CDR1 reads MNHEY; CDR2 reads SVGAGI. CDR3 length equals 14 residues. With 0 bases removed from V and 7 bases from J, the gap between germline ends came to 10 bases. CDR3 nucleotide sequence: TGTGCCAGCAGTTACTCCCAGGGGGGGAATGAGCAGTTCTTC. Encoded protein: CASSYSQGGNEQFF.